This T cell receptor beta chain was recovered during a study of blood T cells in healthy people across ages. General study findings and limits: Naive T cell percentage strongly correlated with TCR beta diversity. Researchers said unsorted PBMCs prevented a conclusive naive versus antigen-experienced comparison.

Germline V gene lookup returns CDR1 DFQATT and CDR2 SNEGSKA (reference sequence). This CDR3 is built from 14 residues. Trimming removed 4 bases at V and 5 bases at J, with 18 bases between. Alongside a J-beta primer mix, a sample-barcoded 5' primer served in a second PCR lasting roughly 6 to 11 cycles. From the 5' RACE reads, TCRdb called clonotypes with MiXCR, one entry per CDR3 protein. Of about 730,000 distinct CDR3 sequences in the sample, roughly 41% were seen once. This clonotype was observed a few times. What it recognizes is unknown. The chain recombines TRBV20-1 with TRBJ2-7; D may be TRBD2 (6 bases). The sequenced sample was blood. This clonotype was sampled from a woman aged 55 to 70 in good health. The CDR3 reads CSATRTNGGDEQYF. The DNA of the CDR3 is TGCAGTGCTACCCGGACTAACGGCGGCGACGAGCAGTACTTC.